These 2 T cell receptor beta chains came from one sample sequenced in a study of shared clonotypes between healthy human individuals. Measured with immunoSEQ multiplex PCR; TCRdb has only the in-frame clones, and not every one. This table has around 1,000,000 clones, roughly 80% appearing once. Sequencing was carried out using memory CD4+ T cells from PBMCs. Subset specified: CD45RA-negative fraction. These receptor sequences come from a man between 18 and 29 years old in good health. Some clones in this sample may be carry-over from other donors' samples.

This clone appeared once. This chain uses TRBV5-1 with TRBJ2-1; TRBD2 matches at 9 bases. This CDR3 is 18 amino acids long. Germline CDR1 reads SGHRS; CDR2 reads YFSETQ. V shed 0 bases, J shed 5 bases, and the junction held 12 bases outside the gene matches. CDR3 bases: TGCGCCAGCAGCTTGGGCGCCTCGTCGCGACTAGCGGACAATGAGCAGTTCTTC. It is translated as CASSLGASSRLADNEQFF.

The chain has TRBV6-1 and TRBJ2-4; tentative D call: TRBD2 (5 bases). V lost 2 bases and J 3 bases, leaving 17 bases between the germline ends. The CDR3 loop spans 17 amino acids. CDR1 and CDR2 (germline): MNHNS, SASEGT. CDR3 amino acids: CASSEMAAGLVKNIQYF. As DNA, the CDR3 is TGTGCCAGCAGTGAAATGGCGGCGGGCCTTGTCAAAAACATTCAGTACTTC.